Listed here are 29 T cell receptor beta chains from one sample, sequenced in a study of breast tumors, draining lymph nodes, adjacent tissues. In TCRdb, the multiplex PCR reads were re-called with MiXCR into one record per CDR3 protein. The sample has about 20,000 distinct CDR3 sequences, 43% seen once. The sample taken for sequencing was breast tumor tissue. The receptors were gathered from a female donor with breast cancer. Some clones in this sample may be carry-over from other donors' samples.

This clonotype appeared many times. The chain links TRBV5-1 to TRBJ2-1; 8 positions agree with TRBD2. Germline CDR1 SGHRS, CDR2 YFSETQ. Losses at the gene ends were 1 base for V and 9 bases for J; bases not matched to a gene: 6. The CDR3 totals 14 residues. CDR3 sequence reads: CASSLTGGPGEQFF. Written as DNA, the CDR3 is TGCGCCAGCAGCTTGACGGGAGGGCCGGGTGAGCAGTTCTTC. The full variable domain, completed using reference TRBV5-1 and TRBJ2-1, is KAGVTQTPRYLIKTRGQQVTLSCSPISGHRSVSWYQQTPGQGLQFLFEYFSETQRNKGNFPGRFSGRQFSNSRSEMNVSTLELGDSALYLCASSLTGGPGEQFFGPGTRLTVL.

Concerning this clonotype: Since a much larger clone is just one base distant, this may be a read error. This chain uses TRBV6-6 with TRBJ2-1; D gene uncertain. The CDR3 runs to 16 residues. CDR1 and CDR2 from the germline V gene are MNHNY and SVGAGI (reference sequence). The CDR3 DNA reads as TGTGCCAACAGTCACGAGGCCTTAAGTTCCTACAATGAGCAGTTCTTC. As protein: CANSHEALSSYNEQFF.

This clonotype was counted ten times or more. A much larger clone differs by one base, so this may be a read error. The chain couples TRBV10-3 to TRBJ2-3, with 7 nucleotides matching TRBD2. The germline CDR1 and CDR2 sequences are ENHRY and SYGVKD. The CDR3 is made up of 13 amino acids. Here the CDR3 reads CAIRGGATDTRYF. The CDR3 DNA sequence: TGTGCCATCAGGGGAGGGGCCACAGATACGCGGTATTTT.

Ten or more counts support this clonotype. This chain uses TRBV30 with TRBJ2-6; 8 positions agree with TRBD1. V gave up 4 bases and J gave up 0 bases; unmatched junction bases: 5. Germline CDR1 and CDR2: GTSNPN and SVGIG (reference sequence). CDR3 length equals 16 residues. The CDR3 DNA reads TGTGCCTGGAAGGGGACAGGTACCTCTGGGGCCAACGTCCTGACTTTC. Translation: CAWKGTGTSGANVLTF.

This rearrangement joins TRBV15 to TRBJ1-2; D not certain. V lost 0 bases, J lost 2 bases, and 7 bases lay in between. The germline gives CDR1 LNHNV, CDR2 YYDKDF (reference sequence). This CDR3 spans 14 amino acids. The DNA for the CDR3 is TGTGCCACCAGCAGAGAGCCAGCGAACTATGGCTACACCTTC. Translating gives CATSREPANYGYTF.

The CDR3: CASSSLRGRAYNEQFF. CDR3 DNA sequence: TGTGCCAGCAGCTCCCTTCGCGGGAGGGCCTACAATGAGCAGTTCTTC. The J gene is TRBJ2-1, the V gene TRBV7-9; 9 bases match TRBD2. The CDR3 runs 16 residues. From germline, CDR1 is SEHNR and CDR2 FQNEAQ (reference sequence). The junction had 6 bases not matched to a gene; V was cut back by 4 bases and J by 2 bases.

This rearrangement joins TRBV11-2 to TRBJ1-6, with D possibly being TRBD1 (5 bases). This CDR3 comprises 15 residues. Germline CDR1 reads SGHAT; CDR2 reads FQNNGV. V lost 2 bases, J lost 5 bases, and 10 bases lay in between. The CDR3 DNA sequence: TGTGCCAGCAGCTTAAGCCAGGGCGATAATTCACCCCTCCACTTT. It yields the protein CASSLSQGDNSPLHF.

This clonotype was counted a few times. The V gene is TRBV12-3 or TRBV12-4, the J gene TRBJ1-4; tentative D call: TRBD1 (6 bases). V lost 6 bases to trimming and J lost 8 bases, with 16 bases between them. The CDR3 totals 14 residues. The CDR3 DNA reads as TGTGCCAGCAGACAGGGTGGTACGGACGAAAAACTGTTTTTT. It codes for CASRQGGTDEKLFF.

This clonotype was seen repeatedly, ten times or more. The chain joins TRBV2 to TRBJ2-5, with D hard to call. The V end was cut by 4 bases, the J end by 7 bases, with 19 bases between. The CDR3 runs to 15 residues. The germline V gene has CDR1 SNHLY and CDR2 FYNNEI. DNA of the CDR3: TGTGCCAGCAGTGCCCCCGGGCGCCAGGTGGGGACCCAGTACTTC. Translated: CASSAPGRQVGTQYF.

The rearrangement uses TRBV20-1 and TRBJ2-7, with D possibly TRBD2 on 7 matching bases. The length of the CDR3 is 12 residues. The V end was cut by 2 bases, the J end by 5 bases, with 10 bases between. Germline values: CDR1 DFQATT, CDR2 SNEGSKA (reference sequence). CDR3 in DNA: TGCAGTGCTAGAAGGGGGGGGAACGAGCAGTACTTC. Residues: CSARRGGNEQYF.

Remarks on this clonotype: No conserved phenylalanine or tryptophan is present at the end of the CDR3, so a read error is the likely explanation. It is unclear where the CDR3 begins or ends on the DNA, so no DNA is shown, and the CDR3 is as TCRdb lists it. J is TRBJ1-2 and V is TRBV9; the D call of TRBD1 is as the table states it, not checked on the DNA. CDR1 and CDR2 (germline): SGDLS, YYNGEE. The CDR3 sequence runs 12 residues, both termini included. The CDR3 loop reads CASSLDSYGYTH.

V and J are TRBV7-2 and TRBJ2-5; the D is unclear. CDR3 length: 12 residues. Looked up from germline, CDR1 is SGHTA and CDR2 is FQGNSA. Trimming shortened V by 1 base and J by 6 bases, and 6 bases separated the two germline ends. CDR3 nucleotides: TGTGCCAGCAGCTTAGACTTAAAGACCCAGTACTTC. It encodes CASSLDLKTQYF.

Only a few counts were recorded for this clonotype. The chain links TRBV30 to TRBJ2-3, with 9 bases lining up with TRBD2. Germline trimming cut 3 bases from V and 1 base from J; bases unmatched to any gene: 2. The CDR3 extends over 14 amino acids. Germline assignment: CDR1 GTSNPN and CDR2 SVGIG (reference sequence). CDR3 sequence reads: CAWSPSGGTDTQYF. The CDR3 DNA is TGTGCCTGGAGCCCTAGCGGGGGCACAGATACGCAGTATTTT.

This clonotype was observed at least ten times. V is TRBV5-6 and J is TRBJ2-2; no firm D call. Trimming removed 2 bases at V and 4 bases at J, with 9 bases between. CDR1 is SGHDT and CDR2 is YYEEEE in the germline V gene. The CDR3 is made up of 14 amino acids. The chain's CDR3 is CASSFTRTTGELFF. The CDR3 bases are TGTGCCAGCAGCTTTACGCGGACCACCGGGGAGCTGTTTTTT. Based on the CDR3 plus reference TRBV5-6 and TRBJ2-2, the full variable domain is DAGVTQSPTHLIKTRGQQVTLRCSPKSGHDTVSWYQQALGQGPQFIFQYYEEEERQRGNFPDRFSGHQFPNYSSELNVNALLLGDSALYLCASSFTRTTGELFFGEGSRLTVL.

This clonotype was recorded at least ten times. The chain links TRBV20-1 to TRBJ2-1, with D perhaps matching TRBD1 or TRBD2 (5 bases each). The CDR3 extends over 12 amino acids. Germline loops: CDR1 DFQATT, CDR2 SNEGSKA (reference sequence). Trimming shortened V by 5 bases and J by 4 bases, and 9 bases separated the two germline ends. CDR3 nucleotides: TGCAGTGCTCGGGGCCCTTACAATGAGCAGTTCTTC. It yields the protein CSARGPYNEQFF.

This clonotype was counted at least ten times. The chain recombines TRBV6-2 or TRBV6-3 with TRBJ2-3; 12 nucleotides align to TRBD2. The J segment lost 8 bases and the V segment lost 10 bases, leaving 7 bases of the junction unmatched. CDR1 and CDR2 from the germline V gene are MNHEY and SVGEGT. The CDR3 spans 13 residues. CDR3 nucleotides: TGTGCCACGACCTCTAGCGGGAGGGTTACGCAGTATTTT. It is translated as CATTSSGRVTQYF.

This clonotype was picked up many times. The chain carries TRBV28 and TRBJ2-7, with TRBD2 identical over 10 bases. Germline values: CDR1 MDHEN, CDR2 SYDVKM. V lost 1 base and J lost 5; bases outside the gene matches: 8. This CDR3 has 16 amino acids. The CDR3: CASSLSPVGLAHEQYF. CDR3 nucleotides: TGTGCCAGCAGTTTATCGCCAGTGGGACTAGCGCACGAGCAGTACTTC.

There are many counts of this clonotype. This chain links TRBV12-3 or TRBV12-4 with TRBJ1-6, with a tentative D call TRBD1 (6 bases). The CDR3 contains 17 residues. Trimming took 3 bases from V and 7 from J, leaving 19 bases between them. CDR3 in amino acids: CASSFIVGGTPNSPLHF. In nucleotides, the CDR3 is TGTGCCAGCAGTTTTATTGTTGGGGGGACACCAAATTCACCCCTCCACTTT.

This clonotype has a count of ten or more. The chain couples TRBV20-1 to TRBJ1-3, with D unresolved. Per the germline V gene, CDR1 is DFQATT and CDR2 is SNEGSKA (reference sequence). Between the trimmed V and J ends, which lost 1 base and 3 bases, there was a span of 13 bases. The CDR3 totals 15 residues. DNA of the CDR3: TGCAGTGCTAGAGCTCACCCCGGTGTTGGAAACACCATATATTTT. Amino acid sequence: CSARAHPGVGNTIYF.

The rearrangement links TRBV7-6 to TRBJ2-3; 16 bases agree with TRBD2. Trimming took 2 bases from V and 2 from J; bases not matched to a gene: 7. This CDR3 region has 19 residues. In germline, CDR1 is SGHVS, CDR2 FNYEAQ. The CDR3 sequence is CASSLTPGLAGGPTDTQYF. DNA of the CDR3: TGTGCCAGCAGCTTAACCCCGGGACTAGCGGGAGGGCCCACAGATACGCAGTATTTT.

This clonotype was counted only a few times. This sequence joins TRBV9 and TRBJ2-2; D gene uncertain. V gave up 3 bases and J gave up 5 bases, with 14 bases separating them. Germline V gene lookup returns CDR1 SGDLS and CDR2 YYNGEE. The length of the CDR3 is 15 residues. The CDR3 sequence: CASSAPSTGTGELFF. CDR3 nucleotides: TGTGCCAGCAGCGCACCCTCGACTGGGACCGGGGAGCTGTTTTTT.

This clonotype was detected many times. This may be a read error, as it is one base from a much larger clone. This chain connects TRBV11-2 to TRBJ1-5; TRBD1 might be the D (5 bases). Germline-derived CDR1 and CDR2 are SGHAT and FQNNGV. The V end lost 5 bases, the J end lost 9 bases, and 14 bases lay between the germline ends. The CDR3 extends over 13 amino acids. The chain's CDR3 is CASSLRPGPPQHF. CDR3 DNA sequence: TGTGCCAGCAGCCTACGACCGGGGCCGCCCCAGCATTTT.

CDR3 amino acids: CASSARTGDQPQHF. The CDR3 nucleotides read TGCGCCAGCAGTGCTCGGACAGGGGATCAGCCCCAGCATTTT. The chain combines TRBV5-1 with TRBJ1-5; 9 nucleotides agree with TRBD1. The CDR3 length is 14 residues. Germline V CDR1 and CDR2: SGHRS, YFSETQ. The V segment lost 5 bases and the J segment 5 bases; nucleotides outside the gene matches: 5.

By frequency in the sample, this clonotype is medium-sized (0.01 to 0.1%). The chain has TRBV7-2 and TRBJ1-6, with a weak D call TRBD1 (5 bases). Trimming took 6 bases from V and 7 from J, leaving 22 bases between them. Germline V gene data show CDR1 as SGHTA and CDR2 as FQGNSA. The CDR3 spans 17 residues. DNA for the CDR3: TGTGCCAGCAGTACCGCCTCGGGGGGGTTAGGGAATTCACCCCTCCACTTT. Its protein product is CASSTASGGLGNSPLHF.

In this sample, this clonotype turned up many times. The chain employs TRBV27 and TRBJ1-6, with D possibly TRBD1 on 5 matching bases. Trimming removed 0 bases at V and 9 bases at J, with 9 bases between. CDR3 length: 14 amino acids. Germline V gene sequence: CDR1 MNHEY, CDR2 SMNVEV (reference sequence). Here the CDR3 DNA reads TGTGCCAGCAGTTTATCAGGGGATGGTTCACCCCTCCACTTT. This gives the protein CASSLSGDGSPLHF.

This clonotype came up many times. Just one base apart from a much larger clone, this may be a read error. The chain couples TRBV20-1 to TRBJ1-5, with D tentatively TRBD1 (5 bases). Germline-derived CDR1 and CDR2 are DFQATT and SNEGSKA (reference sequence). The V gene lost 2 bases and the J gene lost 3 bases, with 17 bases spanning the gap. This CDR3 region has 16 residues. This chain's CDR3 is CSARSGEGNTNQPQHF. CDR3 coding DNA: TGCAGTGCTAGATCCGGAGAGGGGAATACCAATCAGCCCCAGCATTTT.

The J gene is TRBJ2-3, the V gene TRBV7-4, with TRBD2 matching over 15 bases. J lost 1 base, V lost 5 bases, and 10 bases had no gene match. The CDR3 is made up of 19 amino acids. The V gene's germline CDR1 is SGHVT and CDR2 SQSDAQ. As DNA, the CDR3 is TGTGCCAGCAGCGCGGGACTAGCGGGAGGTGTTGGCCGCACAGATACGCAGTATTTT. Its translation: CASSAGLAGGVGRTDTQYF.

CDR3 amino acids: CASSAGGYGELFF. The CDR3 nucleotides read TGTGCCAGCAGTGCAGGGGGCTACGGGGAGCTGTTTTTT. V is TRBV2 and J is TRBJ2-2; 8 nucleotides match TRBD1. The CDR3 contains 13 residues. CDR1 SNHLY and CDR2 FYNNEI come from the germline V gene. Trimming took 4 bases from V and 7 from J; bases not matched to a gene: 2.

Ten or more counts support this clonotype. V gene TRBV27 combines with J gene TRBJ2-1; 8 nucleotides agree with TRBD2. After removal of 2 bases from V and 4 bases from J, the junction contained 10 bases not matched to a gene. From germline, CDR1 is MNHEY and CDR2 SMNVEV (reference sequence). CDR3 length equals 17 residues. This chain's CDR3 is CASSLRSKTSAYNEQFF. In nucleotides, the CDR3 is TGTGCCAGCAGTTTACGCTCAAAGACTAGCGCATACAATGAGCAGTTCTTC.